This T cell receptor beta chain was found in a study of metastatic and nonmetastatic thyroid tumors. This clone came up many times. Each patient came to thyroid surgery without any prior treatment (of any kind). V shed 6 bases and J 5 bases; nucleotides not matched to a gene: 9. Germline CDR1 and CDR2: MNHEY and SMNVEV (reference sequence). This CDR3 has 14 residues. TCRdb reprocessed the PCR reads using MiXCR. The sample records some 69,000 clones, more than 13% being singletons. The genes are TRBV27 and TRBJ2-5; 7 bases agree with TRBD2. This receptor was taken from a male donor with papillary thyroid cancer or a benign thyroid nodule (not recorded which). Some clones in this sample may be carry-over from other donors' samples. The sample was blood. The CDR3: CASSLLGGGETQYF. CDR3 nucleotides: TGTGCCAGCAGCCTGCTGGGGGGAGGGGAGACCCAGTACTTC.